A selection of T cell receptor beta chains follows, all from one sample in a study of OX40 agonist ivuxolimab in advanced cancers. The data were produced by immunoSEQ multiplex PCR, yet TCRdb's version contains in-frame clones alone and is incomplete. The sample has about 73,000 clones, 80% to 90% seen once. The source material was CD4+ or CD8+ T cells sorted from blood, sampled in a trial of the OX40 agonist ivuxolimab. These receptors were collected from an adult with an advanced solid tumor such as melanoma, head and neck, liver or kidney cancer. CDR3s include the opening cysteine and the closing phenylalanine or tryptophan. The order of the fields is CDR3 protein, CDR3 DNA, J gene, clone size, V gene, D gene. The D gene is left open where the match is weak. Part of the rows lack a size; the others show once, few, many or a class for expanded clones.

cdr3_aa: CASSRAGVKDTQYF
cdr3_nt: TGTGCCAGCAGCCGAGCGGGAGTAAAAGATACGCAGTATTTT
j_call: TRBJ2-3
clone_size: .
v_call: TRBV7-3
d_call: TRBD2

cdr3_aa: CASSPSRVLAESSYNEQFF
cdr3_nt: TGTGCCAGCTCACCATCAAGGGTTCTAGCGGAAAGCTCCTACAATGAGCAGTTCTTC
j_call: TRBJ2-1
clone_size: .
v_call: TRBV18
d_call: TRBD2

cdr3_aa: CASRVGGLGAKETQYF
cdr3_nt: TGTGCCAGCAGGGTCGGCGGTTTGGGGGCTAAAGAGACCCAGTACTTC
j_call: TRBJ2-5
clone_size: .
v_call: TRBV28
d_call: .

cdr3_aa: CASSLSGGRAGYNEQFF
cdr3_nt: TGTGCCAGCAGCTTATCAGGGGGGAGGGCAGGGTACAATGAGCAGTTCTTC
j_call: TRBJ2-1
clone_size: .
v_call: TRBV7-9
d_call: .

cdr3_aa: CASSYVDTYEQYF
cdr3_nt: TGTGCCAGCAGTTACGTAGACACCTACGAGCAGTACTTC
j_call: TRBJ2-7
clone_size: .
v_call: TRBV6-6
d_call: .

cdr3_aa: CASSLTGGRSYNEQFF
cdr3_nt: TGTGCCAGCAGCTTGACGGGAGGACGCTCCTACAATGAGCAGTTCTTC
j_call: TRBJ2-1
clone_size: .
v_call: TRBV7-2
d_call: TRBD2

cdr3_aa: CASSTGGTEAFF
cdr3_nt: TGTGCCAGCAGCACAGGGGGCACTGAAGCTTTCTTT
j_call: TRBJ1-1
clone_size: .
v_call: TRBV6-1
d_call: TRBD1

cdr3_aa: CASSLVGTDTQYF
cdr3_nt: TGTGCCAGCAGCTTGGTGGGTACAGATACGCAGTATTTT
j_call: TRBJ2-3
clone_size: .
v_call: TRBV5-4
d_call: .

cdr3_aa: CASSAAGTTNRYF
cdr3_nt: TGTGCCAGCAGTGCTGCCGGGACTACAAACCGGTACTTC
j_call: TRBJ2-7
clone_size: .
v_call: TRBV25-1
d_call: TRBD2

cdr3_aa: CAWSAPPIYEQYF
cdr3_nt: TGTGCCTGGAGTGCCCCCCCAATATACGAGCAGTACTTC
j_call: TRBJ2-7
clone_size: .
v_call: TRBV30
d_call: .

cdr3_aa: CASSFLRGNTGELFF
cdr3_nt: TGTGCCAGCAGCTTCTTACGGGGCAACACCGGGGAGCTGTTTTTT
j_call: TRBJ2-2
clone_size: .
v_call: TRBV11-2
d_call: .

cdr3_aa: CAISDVGPPKNIQYF
cdr3_nt: TGTGCCATCAGTGATGTTGGGCCTCCCAAAAACATTCAGTACTTC
j_call: TRBJ2-4
clone_size: once
v_call: TRBV10-3
d_call: .

cdr3_aa: CASSLYLSYEQYF
cdr3_nt: TGTGCCAGCAGCTTGTACCTCTCCTACGAGCAGTACTTC
j_call: TRBJ2-7
clone_size: .
v_call: TRBV5-4
d_call: .